This TCR beta chain derives from a study of T cells expressing NK-cell markers. The wider study: TCR beta repertoires came from sorted CD3+CD56+NKG2C+, CD3+CD56+NKG2C- and CD3+CD56-NKG2C+ T cells. Study conclusions and caveats: About 6 donors had dominant NKG2C+ clonotypes that comprised about 1.0-7.5% of their CD8+ T cells. The CD3+CD56-NKG2C+ fraction was also led by these clonotypes in a few donors.

Regarding this clonotype: Its specificity is not known.

Germline lookup yields CDR1 MNHEY and CDR2 SVGAGI. The CDR3 is 16 amino acids. Making the TCR beta cDNA relied on 5'RACE template switching with UMIs. From its re-call of the 5' RACE reads, TCRdb lists each CDR3 protein once, without DNA. The sample has 500,000 to 700,000 distinct CDR3 sequences, and its top ten clones hold around 4%. Sequencing used blood T cells: a sorted CD56 or NKG2C T cell subset, CD4+ or CD8+ T cells, or bulk PBMC T cells (not recorded which). This sequence joins TRBV6-5 and TRBJ2-1; TCRdb's D call of TRBD1 is untestable without DNA. This receptor was taken from a man aged 18 to 29 in good health. The CDR3 loop is CASSYLAGDTYNEQFF.